This T cell receptor (beta chain) comes out of a study of T cell responses to AZD1222 COVID-19 vaccine. A remark on this clone: Antigen specificity is unknown.

The assay was immunoSEQ multiplex PCR, and TCRdb's table has in-frame clones only and misses some. In the table there are some 150,000 clones, 90% of which are singletons. Per germline, CDR1 SGHNT and CDR2 YYREEE (reference sequence). The J segment lost 7 bases and the V segment lost 10 bases, leaving 12 bases of the junction unmatched. CDR3 length equals 13 residues. Points from the study as a whole: Of spike-specific TCRs, nearly half reportedly target regions left unmutated in variants. Spike-specific TCR breadth rose after two AZD1222 doses, and depth rose as well.

The rearrangement links TRBV5-4 to TRBJ1-2; TRBD1 matches 8 bases. Sequenced material: peripheral blood, taken on day 0 of AZD1222 vaccination. The sequence came from an adult in good health. CDR3 region: CAAKRTGRGGYTF. Written as DNA, the CDR3 is TGTGCCGCGAAAAGGACAGGGAGGGGTGGCTACACCTTC. Using reference TRBV5-4 and TRBJ1-2 for the parts outside the CDR3, the full variable domain is ETGVTQSPTHLIKTRGQQVTLRCSSQSGHNTVSWYQQALGQGPQFIFQYYREEENGRGNFPPRFSGLQFPNYSSELNVNALELDDSALYLCAAKRTGRGGYTFGSGTRLTVV.